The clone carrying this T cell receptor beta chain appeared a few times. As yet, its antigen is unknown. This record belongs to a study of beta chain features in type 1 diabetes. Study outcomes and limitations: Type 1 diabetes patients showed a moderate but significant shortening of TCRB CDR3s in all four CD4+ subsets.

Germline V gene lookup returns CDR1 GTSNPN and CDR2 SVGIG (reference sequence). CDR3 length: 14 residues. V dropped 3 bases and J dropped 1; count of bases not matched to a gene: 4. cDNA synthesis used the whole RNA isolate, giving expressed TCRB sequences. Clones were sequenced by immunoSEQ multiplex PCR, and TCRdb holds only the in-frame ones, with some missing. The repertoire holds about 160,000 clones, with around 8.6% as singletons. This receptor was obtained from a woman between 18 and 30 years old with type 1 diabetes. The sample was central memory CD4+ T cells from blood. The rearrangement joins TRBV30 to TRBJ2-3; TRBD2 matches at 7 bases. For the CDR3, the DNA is TGTGCCTGGAGGAGCGGGACCGGCACAGATACGCAGTATTTT. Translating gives CAWRSGTGTDTQYF. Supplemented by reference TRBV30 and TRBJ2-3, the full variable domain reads SQTIHQWPATLVQPVGSPLSLECTVEGTSNPNLYWYRQAAGRGLQLLFYSVGIGQISSEVPQNLSASRPQDRQFILSSKKLLLSDSGFYLCAWRSGTGTDTQYFGPGTRLTVL.